What follows are 22 T cell receptor beta chains derived from one specimen sequenced in a study of T cell responses to AZD1222 COVID-19 vaccine. Some clones are missing from TCRdb's copy, which holds only in-frame ones; the method was immunoSEQ multiplex PCR. The sample lists roughly 100,000 clones, roughly 91% seen once, with about 4.8% in the top ten. This specimen was peripheral blood, taken on day 0 of AZD1222 vaccination. These receptors came from an adult in good health.

The chain employs TRBV19 and TRBJ1-2; possible D gene TRBD1, 5 bases. CDR3 length equals 14 residues. Trimming removed 3 bases at V and 6 bases at J, with 14 bases between. Germline V gene data show CDR1 as LNHDA and CDR2 as SQIVND (reference sequence). The CDR3 is CASSITGAANGYTF. CDR3 DNA sequence: TGTGCCAGTAGTATCACTGGGGCCGCTAATGGCTACACCTTC.

This clone was recorded only once. The rearrangement uses TRBV6-5 and TRBJ1-2; 8 bases are shared with TRBD1. There are 14 residues in the CDR3. The trim removed 6 bases at V and 4 bases at J, leaving 7 bases unmatched. Germline CDR1 MNHEY, CDR2 SVGAGI. CDR3 residues: CASSPGTGIYGYTF. CDR3 DNA sequence: TGTGCCAGCAGCCCCGGGACAGGCATCTATGGCTACACCTTC.

This chain joins TRBV7-8 and TRBJ1-5; D might be TRBD1 (6 bases). Germline CDR1 reads SGHVS; CDR2 reads FQNEAQ. The CDR3 loop spans 13 amino acids. The V end lost 1 base, the J end lost 11 bases, and 12 bases lay between the germline ends. CDR3 region: CASSLEQGRTQHF. The CDR3 coding sequence is TGTGCCAGCAGCTTAGAACAGGGAAGGACCCAGCATTTT.

This chain connects TRBV19 to TRBJ1-2; 7 bases match TRBD1. CDR1 LNHDA and CDR2 SQIVND come from the germline V gene (reference sequence). V was clipped by 6 bases and J by 4 bases; unmatched bases: 5. CDR3 length: 13 residues. The CDR3 DNA reads TGTGCCAGTAGCGACAGGGACTCCTATGGCTACACCTTC. Translated: CASSDRDSYGYTF. Full variable domain (rest looked up from reference TRBV19 and TRBJ1-2): DGGITQSPKYLFRKEGQNVTLSCEQNLNHDAMYWYRQDPGQGLRLIYYSQIVNDFQKGDIAEGYSVSREKKESFPLTVTSAQKNPTAFYLCASSDRDSYGYTFGSGTRLTVV.

The J gene is TRBJ1-1, the V gene TRBV27; the D is unclear. This CDR3 region has 14 residues. Germline-derived CDR1 and CDR2 are MNHEY and SMNVEV (reference sequence). The V end was cut by 4 bases, the J end by 5 bases, with 14 bases between. CDR3: CASSYSRVGTEAFF. The CDR3 DNA sequence: TGTGCCAGCAGTTACTCTCGGGTGGGGACTGAAGCTTTCTTT.

The chain uses TRBV11-2 and TRBJ2-7, with 8 bases lining up with TRBD1. The V gene end was trimmed by 5 bases and the J gene end by 1 base; junction bases not matched to a gene: 10. The germline V gene encodes CDR1 SGHAT and CDR2 FQNNGV. The CDR3 spans 16 residues. The DNA of the CDR3 is TGTGCCAGCAGCCTTTTTTCAACAGGGGGGTCCTACGAGCAGTACTTC. Protein product: CASSLFSTGGSYEQYF.

V is TRBV11-2 and J is TRBJ2-7, with D possibly matching TRBD1 (5 bases). The V gene lost 0 bases and the J gene lost 2 bases, with 5 bases spanning the gap. This CDR3 region has 13 residues. Germline assignment: CDR1 SGHAT and CDR2 FQNNGV. The CDR3, as DNA: TGTGCCAGCAGCTTAGACAGGGCCTACGAGCAGTACTTC. This translates into CASSLDRAYEQYF.

The chain couples TRBV28 to TRBJ2-3; D call uncertain. This CDR3 has 12 residues. The germline gives CDR1 MDHEN, CDR2 SYDVKM. The V gene lost 6 bases and the J gene lost 0 bases, with 4 bases spanning the gap. CDR3 DNA: TGTGCCAGCAGGGACAGCACAGATACGCAGTATTTT. Residues: CASRDSTDTQYF. Full variable domain (missing parts from reference TRBV28 and TRBJ2-3): DVKVTQSSRYLVKRTGEKVFLECVQDMDHENMFWYRQDPGLGLRLIYFSYDVKMKEKGDIPEGYSVSREKKERFSLILESASTNQTSMYLCASRDSTDTQYFGPGTRLTVL.

The CDR3 DNA reads TGTGCCAGCGGGGGGACAAGCAATGAAAAACTGTTTTTT. This gives the protein CASGGTSNEKLFF. The chain joins TRBV6-5 to TRBJ1-4; TRBD1 might be the D (6 bases). The CDR3 loop spans 13 amino acids. CDR1 MNHEY and CDR2 SVGAGI come from the germline V gene. V dropped 8 bases and J dropped 5 bases, with 12 bases sitting between them.

The chain carries TRBV29-1 and TRBJ1-4, with no clear D. V gave up 6 bases and J gave up 8 bases, with 7 bases separating them. The CDR3 spans 10 residues. Germline CDR1 and CDR2: SQVTM and ANQGSEA. The CDR3 sequence is CSVGEEKLFF. The DNA of the CDR3 is TGCAGCGTCGGAGAGGAAAAACTGTTTTTT.

The chain combines TRBV2 with TRBJ1-2; D gene uncertain. Germline assignment: CDR1 SNHLY and CDR2 FYNNEI. CDR3 length equals 11 residues. Trimming removed 6 bases at V and 5 bases at J, with 7 bases between. CDR3 bases: TGTGCCAGCAGCCCTCTTTATGGCTACACCTTC. It codes for CASSPLYGYTF.

The chain recombines TRBV2 with TRBJ2-7; a possible D gene is TRBD1 (6 bases). The CDR3 is 17 amino acids. Germline CDR1 reads SNHLY; CDR2 reads FYNNEI. V dropped 7 bases and J dropped 5 bases, with 27 bases sitting between them. CDR3 in amino acids: CASTTNRDNSLGDEQYF. CDR3 DNA: TGTGCCAGCACTACAAACCGGGACAACAGTCTGGGTGACGAGCAGTACTTC.

The rearrangement links TRBV18 to TRBJ2-5, with no clear D. V was shortened by 2 bases and J by 2 bases, with 6 bases between the two germline ends. Germline V gene data show CDR1 as KGHSH and CDR2 as LQKENI. The length of the CDR3 is 13 residues. CDR3 protein: CASSPREQETQYF. Here the CDR3 DNA reads TGTGCCAGCTCACCAAGAGAACAAGAGACCCAGTACTTC.

The chain links TRBV7-8 to TRBJ1-5; D not resolved. The CDR3 totals 15 residues. Trimming took 5 bases from V and 4 from J, leaving 15 bases between them. CDR1 and CDR2 from the germline V gene are SGHVS and FQNEAQ. CDR3 DNA sequence: TGTGCCAGCAGCCCGGCCGCAGGACGGAATCAGCCCCAGCATTTT. Translated: CASSPAAGRNQPQHF.

The J gene is TRBJ2-1, the V gene TRBV30, with TRBD1 identical over 10 bases. V trimming: 8 bases; J trimming: 9 bases; junction bases outside the gene matches: 7. Germline V lookup: CDR1 GTSNPN, CDR2 SVGIG (reference sequence). The CDR3 has 12 residues. The CDR3 here is CAGGQGIPEQFF. The CDR3 DNA sequence: TGTGCCGGGGGACAGGGGATACCTGAGCAGTTCTTC. Full variable domain (rest looked up from reference TRBV30 and TRBJ2-1): SQTIHQWPATLVQPVGSPLSLECTVEGTSNPNLYWYRQAAGRGLQLLFYSVGIGQISSEVPQNLSASRPQDRQFILSSKKLLLSDSGFYLCAGGQGIPEQFFGPGTRLTVL.

The V gene is TRBV5-1, the J gene TRBJ2-1, with TRBD2 matching 7 bases. The V and J ends lost 6 bases and 6 bases, in that order; junction bases with no gene match: 9. Per germline, CDR1 SGHRS and CDR2 YFSETQ. CDR3 size: 14 residues. CDR3: CASNLGWTSNEQFF. The CDR3 DNA is TGCGCCAGCAACTTAGGTTGGACTAGCAATGAGCAGTTCTTC.

The rearrangement joins TRBV3-1 (or the pseudogene TRBV3-2) to TRBJ2-7; D call uncertain. Germline lookup yields CDR1 LGHDT and CDR2 YNNKEL (reference sequence). The CDR3 contains 15 residues. Trimming removed 1 base from V and 2 bases from J, with 12 bases in between. Here the CDR3 DNA reads TGTGCCAGCAGCCAAGCTATAGCCCCCACCTACGAGCAGTACTTC. Translated, it gives CASSQAIAPTYEQYF.

As DNA, the CDR3 is TGTGCTAGTGGTTTGGTACAGGGGATGGTTACTGAAGCTTTCTTT. Protein product: CASGLVQGMVTEAFF. This chain connects TRBV12-5 to TRBJ1-1; 7 nucleotides line up with TRBD1. After removal of 0 bases from V and 5 bases from J, the junction contained 6 bases not matched to a gene. This CDR3 spans 15 amino acids. CDR1 and CDR2 (germline): LGHNT, FRNRAP.

About this clone itself: At one boundary the junction diverges from the germline segment, which might be a read error. V and J are TRBV28 and TRBJ2-2; TRBD2 aligns across 9 bases. The length of the CDR3 is 16 residues. Germline lookup yields CDR1 MDHEN and CDR2 SYDVKM. The CDR3 DNA sequence: TGTGCCAGCAGTACCGGCGGGGGGGCGAAGACCGGGGAGCTGTTTTTT. Amino acids: CASSTGGGAKTGELFF.

The chain carries TRBV2 and TRBJ1-2, with 7 bases aligning to TRBD1. V was clipped by 5 bases and J by 4 bases; unmatched bases: 1. Germline V gene sequence: CDR1 SNHLY, CDR2 FYNNEI. This CDR3 region has 12 residues. CDR3 in amino acids: CASSQGVYGYTF. DNA for the CDR3: TGTGCCAGCAGTCAGGGGGTCTATGGCTACACCTTC.

The chain carries TRBV11-2 and TRBJ2-5; TRBD2 might be the D (5 bases). The CDR3 length is 16 residues. Germline V gene data show CDR1 as SGHAT and CDR2 as FQNNGV. Between the trimmed V and J ends, which lost 6 bases and 5 bases, there was a span of 22 bases. CDR3 nucleotide sequence: TGTGCCAGCAGGCCATCCTCGGAGGCCTCGGCGGAGACCCAGTACTTC. Translation: CASRPSSEASAETQYF.

This clone has only one observation. The chain employs TRBV5-1 and TRBJ2-7, with D tentatively TRBD2 (5 bases). The germline gives CDR1 SGHRS, CDR2 YFSETQ. CDR3 length: 14 residues. The germline V and J ends were trimmed by 1 base and 4 bases, with 12 bases remaining between them. The CDR3 is CASSLISGGYEQYF. CDR3 sequence (DNA): TGCGCCAGCAGCTTGATTTCGGGCGGGTACGAGCAGTACTTC.